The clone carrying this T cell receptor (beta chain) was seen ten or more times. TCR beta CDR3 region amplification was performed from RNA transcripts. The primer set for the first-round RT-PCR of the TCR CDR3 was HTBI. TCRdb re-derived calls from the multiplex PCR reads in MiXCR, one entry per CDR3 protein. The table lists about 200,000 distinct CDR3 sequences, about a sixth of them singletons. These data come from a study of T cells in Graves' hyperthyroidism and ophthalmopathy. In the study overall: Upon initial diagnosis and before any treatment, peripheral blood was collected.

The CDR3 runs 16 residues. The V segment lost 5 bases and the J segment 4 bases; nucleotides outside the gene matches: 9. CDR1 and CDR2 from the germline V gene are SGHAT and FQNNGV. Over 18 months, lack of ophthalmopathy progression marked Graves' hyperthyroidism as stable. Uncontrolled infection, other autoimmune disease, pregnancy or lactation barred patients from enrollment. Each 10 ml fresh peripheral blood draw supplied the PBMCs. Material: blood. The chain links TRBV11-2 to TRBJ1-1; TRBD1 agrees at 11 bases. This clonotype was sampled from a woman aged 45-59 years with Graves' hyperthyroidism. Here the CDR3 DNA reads TGTGCCAGCAGCCCCAGTTCCGGGACAGGGGGCACTGAAGCTTTCTTT. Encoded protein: CASSPSSGTGGTEAFF.